This entry describes one T cell receptor beta chain. Its target is not known. The data stem from a study of T cells in localized non-small cell lung cancer. The study's findings and limits: As only one tumor region underwent sequencing, heterogeneity remains possible.

The method was immunoSEQ multiplex PCR; TCRdb's version includes in-frame clones alone and lacks a portion of them. The table shows more than 30,000 clones, with approximately 88% occurring only once. This clonotype originated in a woman aged 35-70 years with stage III lung adenocarcinoma. Specimen: peripheral blood mononuclear cells, collected before any cancer treatment.

This CDR3 is CASSEQGLMGYEQYF. CDR3 nucleotide sequence: TGTGCCAGCAGTGAACAGGGACTTATGGGCTACGAGCAGTACTTC. This chain links TRBV6-1 with TRBJ2-7, with TRBD2 as a possible D gene (6 bases). Germline loops: CDR1 MNHNS, CDR2 SASEGT. V shed 2 bases and J shed 3 bases, with 14 bases lying between them. The CDR3 runs 15 residues.